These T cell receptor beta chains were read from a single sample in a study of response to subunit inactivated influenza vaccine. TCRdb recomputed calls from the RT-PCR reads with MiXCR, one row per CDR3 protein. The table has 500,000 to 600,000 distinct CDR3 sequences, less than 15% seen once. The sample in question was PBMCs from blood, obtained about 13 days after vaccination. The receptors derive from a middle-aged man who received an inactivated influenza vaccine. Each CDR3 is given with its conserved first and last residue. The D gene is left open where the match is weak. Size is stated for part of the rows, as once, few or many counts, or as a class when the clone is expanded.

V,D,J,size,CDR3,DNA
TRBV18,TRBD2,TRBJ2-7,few,CASSPPGLAGSYEQYF,TGTGCCAGCTCACCACCGGGACTAGCGGGATCCTACGAGCAGTACTTC
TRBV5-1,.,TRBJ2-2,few,CASSQTPNTGELFF,TGCGCCAGCAGCCAGACTCCGAACACCGGGGAGCTGTTTTTT
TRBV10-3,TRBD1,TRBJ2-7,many,CASSGTDSYEQYF,TGTGCCTCCTCCGGGACAGACTCCTACGAGCAGTACTTC
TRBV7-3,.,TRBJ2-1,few,CASAKGNGRVGNEQFF,TGTGCCAGCGCCAAGGGTAACGGGAGAGTTGGCAATGAGCAGTTCTTC
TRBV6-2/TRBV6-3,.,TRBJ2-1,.,CASSYLSRQDGQFF,TGTGCCAGCAGTTACCTCAGCCGACAGGACGGGCAGTTCTTC
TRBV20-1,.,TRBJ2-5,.,CSANRQQETQYF,TGCAGTGCCAACCGACAGCAAGAGACCCAGTACTTC
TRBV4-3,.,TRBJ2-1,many,CASSQETRGGLGEQFF,TGCGCCAGCAGCCAAGAGACCCGTGGGGGGTTGGGTGAGCAGTTCTTC
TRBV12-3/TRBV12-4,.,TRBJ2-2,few,CASSLGLTGLTTGELFF,TGTGCCAGCAGTTTAGGACTGACAGGTCTTACGACCGGGGAGCTGTTTTTT
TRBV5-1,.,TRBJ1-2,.,CASSYGQRAYGYTF,TGCGCCAGCAGCTACGGACAGAGGGCCTATGGCTACACCTTC
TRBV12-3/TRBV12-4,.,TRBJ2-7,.,CASSLKTGQGEQYF,TGTGCCAGCAGTTTAAAAACAGGGCAGGGCGAGCAGTACTTC
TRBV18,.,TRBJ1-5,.,CASSRGGGGQPQHF,TGTGCCAGCTCCCGGGGGGGGGGCGGTCAGCCCCAGCATTTT
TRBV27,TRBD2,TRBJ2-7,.,CASSLNLAEIYEQYF,TGTGCCAGCAGTTTAAATCTAGCGGAGATCTACGAGCAGTACTTC
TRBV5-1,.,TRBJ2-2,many,CASSFSAAGTGELFF,TGCGCCAGCAGCTTTTCGGCAGCTGGCACCGGGGAGCTGTTTTTT
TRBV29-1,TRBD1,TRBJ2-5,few,CSVGQGSETQYF,TGCAGCGTCGGACAGGGGTCAGAGACCCAGTACTTC
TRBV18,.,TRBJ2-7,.,CASSPPSTAYEQYF,TGTGCCAGCTCACCACCGTCTACCGCCTACGAGCAGTACTTC
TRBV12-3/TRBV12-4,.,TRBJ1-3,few,CASSFSHGNTIYF,TGTGCCAGCAGTTTCTCTCACGGAAACACCATATATTTT
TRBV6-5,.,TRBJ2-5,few,CASSYSAGTPLQATQYF,TGTGCCAGCAGTTACTCGGCGGGGACACCCTTACAAGCGACCCAGTACTTC
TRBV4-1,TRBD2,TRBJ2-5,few,CASSQGGLAEGETQYF,TGCGCCAGCAGCCAAGGCGGACTAGCAGAAGGAGAGACCCAGTACTTC
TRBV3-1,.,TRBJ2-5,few,CASSQFSETQYF,TGTGCCAGCAGCCAATTCTCGGAGACCCAGTACTTC
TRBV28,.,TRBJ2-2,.,CASSSWAGELFF,TGTGCCAGCAGTTCCTGGGCCGGGGAGCTGTTTTTT
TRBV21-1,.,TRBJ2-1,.,CASSNWFRASYNEQFF,TGTGCCAGCAGCAACTGGTTCAGGGCCTCCTACAATGAGCAGTTCTTC
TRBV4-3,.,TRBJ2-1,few,CASSQDLTGRNEQFF,TGCGCCAGCAGCCAAGATTTAACAGGCCGGAATGAGCAGTTCTTC
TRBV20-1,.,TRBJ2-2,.,CSARLSGWSPGELFF,TGCAGTGCCCGCCTCTCAGGGTGGTCCCCCGGGGAGCTGTTTTTT
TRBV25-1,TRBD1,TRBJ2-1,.,CASSVSTGVEQFF,TGTGCCAGCAGTGTTTCGACAGGGGTCGAGCAGTTCTTC
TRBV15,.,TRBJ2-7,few,CATSRITGLSYEQYF,TGTGCCACCAGCAGAATAACAGGTCTATCCTACGAGCAGTACTTC
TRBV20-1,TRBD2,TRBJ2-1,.,CSARDLKREKNEQFF,TGCAGTGCTAGAGATCTGAAGCGGGAAAAAAATGAGCAGTTCTTC
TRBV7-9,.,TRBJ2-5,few,CASTLDRYQETQYF,TGTGCCAGCACCCTTGACAGGTACCAAGAGACCCAGTACTTC
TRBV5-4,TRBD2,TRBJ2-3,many,CASSLDRAGGITDTQYF,TGTGCCAGCAGCTTGGACCGAGCGGGAGGAATCACAGATACGCAGTATTTT
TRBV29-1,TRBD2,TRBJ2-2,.,CSVGTSGSTGELFF,TGCAGCGTTGGGACTAGCGGGAGTACCGGGGAGCTGTTTTTT
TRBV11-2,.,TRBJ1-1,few,CASSLEYGTNTEAFF,TGTGCCAGCAGCTTAGAGTACGGGACGAACACTGAAGCTTTCTTT
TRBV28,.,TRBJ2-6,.,CASSFYSRQLISSGANVLTF,TGTGCCAGCAGTTTTTATTCCAGGCAGTTGATTAGCTCTGGGGCCAACGTCCTGACTTTC
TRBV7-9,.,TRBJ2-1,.,CASSLARGMKGEQFF,TGTGCCAGCAGCTTAGCTCGGGGAATGAAGGGTGAGCAGTTCTTC
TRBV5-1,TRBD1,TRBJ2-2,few,CASSSNRGLNTGELFF,TGCGCCAGCAGCTCCAACAGGGGCCTGAACACCGGGGAGCTGTTTTTT
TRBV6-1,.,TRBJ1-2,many,CASSATGGYGYTF,TGTGCCAGCAGTGCCACAGGTGGCTATGGCTACACCTTC
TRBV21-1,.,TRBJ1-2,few,CASSKVERVIFSYGYTF,TGTGCCAGCAGCAAAGTTGAACGGGTGATCTTTTCCTATGGCTACACCTTC
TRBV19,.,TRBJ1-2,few,CASKGTFGPITYGYTF,TGTGCCAGTAAGGGGACCTTCGGACCCATCACCTATGGCTACACCTTC
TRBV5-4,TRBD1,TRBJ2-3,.,CASSRGDRAVDTQYF,TGTGCCAGCAGCCGTGGGGACAGGGCGGTAGATACGCAGTATTTT
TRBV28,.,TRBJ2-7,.,CASSLFRITYEQYF,TGTGCCAGCAGTTTATTTAGGATTACCTACGAGCAGTACTTC
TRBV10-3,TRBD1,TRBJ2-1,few,CAAKGQASYNEQFF,TGTGCCGCGAAGGGACAGGCCTCCTACAATGAGCAGTTCTTC
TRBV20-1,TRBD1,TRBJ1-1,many,CSARTGGGGYTEAFF,TGCAGTGCGAGGACAGGGGGCGGAGGCTACACTGAAGCTTTCTTT
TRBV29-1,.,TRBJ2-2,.,CSVDRRENTGELFF,TGCAGCGTAGACAGGCGGGAGAACACCGGGGAGCTGTTTTTT
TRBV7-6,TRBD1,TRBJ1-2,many,CASSLGIMGQDYGYTF,TGTGCCAGCAGCTTAGGAATCATGGGACAGGACTATGGCTACACCTTC
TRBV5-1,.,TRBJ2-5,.,CASSFTTGYQETQYF,TGCGCCAGCAGTTTCACCACAGGGTACCAAGAGACCCAGTACTTC
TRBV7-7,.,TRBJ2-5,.,CASSLGVAETQYF,TGTGCTAGCAGCTTAGGGGTAGCTGAGACCCAGTACTTC
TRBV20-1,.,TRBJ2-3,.,CSAPRTSRADTQYF,TGCAGCGCTCCCCGGACGAGTCGGGCAGATACGCAGTATTTT
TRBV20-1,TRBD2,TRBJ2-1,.,CSATGVLVRPGGGVPF,TGCAGTGCTACTGGCGTACTAGTAAGGCCTGGTGGGGGGGTCCCCTTC
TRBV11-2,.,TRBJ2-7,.,CASSLDLGQNSEQYF,TGTGCCAGCAGCTTAGATCTGGGGCAGAATTCCGAGCAGTACTTC
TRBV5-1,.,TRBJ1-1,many,CASNENGPNTEAFF,TGCGCCAGCAACGAGAACGGGCCCAACACTGAAGCTTTCTTT
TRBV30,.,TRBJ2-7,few,CAWSVNRHYEQYF,TGTGCCTGGAGTGTAAACAGGCACTACGAGCAGTACTTC
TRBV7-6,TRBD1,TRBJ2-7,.,CASSRTGTAYEQYF,TGTGCCAGCAGCCGTACCGGGACAGCCTACGAGCAGTACTTC
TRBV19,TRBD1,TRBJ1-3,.,CASSTGAGGNTIYF,TGTGCCAGCAGCACAGGGGCTGGAGGAAACACCATATATTTT
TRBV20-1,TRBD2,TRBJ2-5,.,CSAREASGGLNHPQETQYF,TGCAGTGCTAGAGAAGCTAGCGGGGGGCTAAACCACCCCCAAGAGACCCAGTACTTC
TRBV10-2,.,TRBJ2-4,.,CASSESSTVPFSKNIQYF,TGCGCCAGCAGTGAGTCAAGCACAGTTCCTTTCAGCAAAAACATTCAGTACTTC
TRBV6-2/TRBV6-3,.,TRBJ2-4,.,CASSSPDRYIQYF,TGTGCCAGCAGTTCCCCCGACAGGTACATTCAGTACTTC
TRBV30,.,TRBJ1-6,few,CAWSRRLGESLHF,TGTGCCTGGAGTCGGAGGTTGGGGGAGTCCCTCCACTTT
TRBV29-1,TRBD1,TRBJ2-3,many,CSVHPGQAGNTQYF,TGCAGCGTTCACCCGGGACAGGCGGGAAATACGCAGTATTTT
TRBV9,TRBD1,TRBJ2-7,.,CASSVARTGGEQYF,TGTGCCAGCAGCGTAGCCAGGACAGGGGGCGAGCAGTACTTC
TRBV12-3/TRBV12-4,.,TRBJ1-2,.,CASSLKAEIGYTF,TGTGCCAGCAGTTTAAAGGCAGAGATAGGCTACACCTTC
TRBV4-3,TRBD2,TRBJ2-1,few,CASSQGTSGRELYNEQFF,TGCGCCAGCAGCCAAGGGACTAGCGGGAGAGAATTATACAATGAGCAGTTCTTC